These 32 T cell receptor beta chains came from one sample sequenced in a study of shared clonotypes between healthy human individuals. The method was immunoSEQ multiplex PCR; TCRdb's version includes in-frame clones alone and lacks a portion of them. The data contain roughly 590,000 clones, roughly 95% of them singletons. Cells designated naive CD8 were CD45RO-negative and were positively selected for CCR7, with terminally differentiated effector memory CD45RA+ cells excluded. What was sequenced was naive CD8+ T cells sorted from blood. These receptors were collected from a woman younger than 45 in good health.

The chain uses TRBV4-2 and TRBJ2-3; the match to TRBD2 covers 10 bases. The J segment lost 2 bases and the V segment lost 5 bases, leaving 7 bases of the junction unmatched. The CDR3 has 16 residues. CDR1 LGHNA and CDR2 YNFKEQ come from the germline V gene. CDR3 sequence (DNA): TGTGCCAGCAGCAGACAGCGGGAGGGTCACACAGATACGCAGTATTTT. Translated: CASSRQREGHTDTQYF.

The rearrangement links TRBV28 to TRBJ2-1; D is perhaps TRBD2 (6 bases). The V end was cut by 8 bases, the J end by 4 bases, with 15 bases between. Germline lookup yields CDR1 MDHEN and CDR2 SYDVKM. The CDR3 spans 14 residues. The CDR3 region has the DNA TGTGCCAGCGGGGACTGGGCCGATTACAATGAGCAGTTCTTC. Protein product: CASGDWADYNEQFF.

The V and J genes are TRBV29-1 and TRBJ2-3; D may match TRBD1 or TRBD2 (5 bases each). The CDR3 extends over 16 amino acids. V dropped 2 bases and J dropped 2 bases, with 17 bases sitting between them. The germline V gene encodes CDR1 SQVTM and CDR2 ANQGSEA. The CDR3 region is CSVEPPRGDPTDTQYF. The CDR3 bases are TGCAGCGTTGAACCCCCGAGGGGAGATCCCACAGATACGCAGTATTTT.

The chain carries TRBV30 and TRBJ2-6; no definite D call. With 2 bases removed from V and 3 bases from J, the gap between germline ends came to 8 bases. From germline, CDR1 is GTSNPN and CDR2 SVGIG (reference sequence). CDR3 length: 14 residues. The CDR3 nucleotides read TGTGCCTGGAGTTTCGGTGGTGGGGCCAACGTCCTGACTTTC. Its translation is CAWSFGGGANVLTF. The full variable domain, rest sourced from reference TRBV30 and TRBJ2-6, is SQTIHQWPATLVQPVGSPLSLECTVEGTSNPNLYWYRQAAGRGLQLLFYSVGIGQISSEVPQNLSASRPQDRQFILSSKKLLLSDSGFYLCAWSFGGGANVLTFGAGSRLTVL.

The CDR3 DNA reads as TGTGCCAGCACCTACCCCCCCGACGGCAGGAATGGCTACACCTTC. Protein: CASTYPPDGRNGYTF. The rearrangement uses TRBV28 and TRBJ1-2; D not certain. The CDR3 covers 15 residues. Germline assignment: CDR1 MDHEN and CDR2 SYDVKM. V was pared by 7 bases and J by 6 bases, with 21 bases between.

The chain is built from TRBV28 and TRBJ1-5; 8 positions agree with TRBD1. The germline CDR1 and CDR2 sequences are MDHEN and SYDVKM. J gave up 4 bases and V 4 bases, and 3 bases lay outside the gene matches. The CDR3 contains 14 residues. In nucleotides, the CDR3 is TGTGCCAGCAGTTCTCGGACAGGGAATCAGCCCCAGCATTTT. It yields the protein CASSSRTGNQPQHF.

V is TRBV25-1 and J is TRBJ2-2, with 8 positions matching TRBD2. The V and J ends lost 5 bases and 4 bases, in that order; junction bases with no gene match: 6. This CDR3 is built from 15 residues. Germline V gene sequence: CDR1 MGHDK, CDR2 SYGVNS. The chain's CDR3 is CASSPIAGPTGELFF. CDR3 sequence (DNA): TGTGCCAGCAGTCCAATAGCGGGACCCACCGGGGAGCTGTTTTTT. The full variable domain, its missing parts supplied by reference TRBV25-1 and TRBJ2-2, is EADIYQTPRYLVIGTGKKITLECSQTMGHDKMYWYQQDPGMELHLIHYSYGVNSTEKGDLSSESTVSRIRTEHFPLTLESARPSHTSQYLCASSPIAGPTGELFFGEGSRLTVL.

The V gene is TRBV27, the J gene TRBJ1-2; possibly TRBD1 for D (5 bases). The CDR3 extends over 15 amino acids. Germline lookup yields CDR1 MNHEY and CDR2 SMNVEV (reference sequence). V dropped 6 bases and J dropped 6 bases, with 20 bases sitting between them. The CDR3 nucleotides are TGTGCCAGCAGCCGGGACGCCGAAGATGGAGATGGCTACACCTTC. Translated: CASSRDAEDGDGYTF.

CDR3 nucleotides: TGTGCCAGCAGTTTAATTGACAGTGGTAATGAAAAACTGTTTTTT. Residues: CASSLIDSGNEKLFF. The V gene is TRBV28, the J gene TRBJ1-4; maybe TRBD1 (5 bases). Germline assignment: CDR1 MDHEN and CDR2 SYDVKM. There are 15 residues in the CDR3. The V and J ends lost 2 bases and 4 bases respectively, with 11 bases between them.

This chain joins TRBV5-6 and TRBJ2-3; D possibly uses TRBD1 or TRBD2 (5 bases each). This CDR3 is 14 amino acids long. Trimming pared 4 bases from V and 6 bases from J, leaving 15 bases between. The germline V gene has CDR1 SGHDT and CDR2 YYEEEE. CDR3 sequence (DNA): TGTGCCAGCAGCCCCATGATGGGGGACGATACGCAGTATTTT. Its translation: CASSPMMGDDTQYF.

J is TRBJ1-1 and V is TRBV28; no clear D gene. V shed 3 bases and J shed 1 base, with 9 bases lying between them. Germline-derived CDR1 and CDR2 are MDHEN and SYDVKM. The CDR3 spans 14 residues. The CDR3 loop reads CASSFSKKNTEAFF. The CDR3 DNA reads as TGTGCCAGCAGTTTTTCGAAAAAGAACACTGAAGCTTTCTTT.

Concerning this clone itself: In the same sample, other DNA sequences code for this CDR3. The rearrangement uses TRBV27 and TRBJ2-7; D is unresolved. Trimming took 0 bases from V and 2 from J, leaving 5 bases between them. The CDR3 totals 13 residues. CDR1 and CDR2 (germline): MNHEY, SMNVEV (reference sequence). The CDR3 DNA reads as TGTGCCAGCAGTTTATCGGAAACCTACGAGCAGTACTTC. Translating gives CASSLSETYEQYF.

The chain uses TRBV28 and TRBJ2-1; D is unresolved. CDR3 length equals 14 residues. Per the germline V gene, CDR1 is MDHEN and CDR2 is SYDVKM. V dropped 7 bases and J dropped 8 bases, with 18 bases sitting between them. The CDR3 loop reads CASNPGLRTDEQFF. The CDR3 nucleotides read TGTGCCAGCAACCCGGGCCTTCGTACGGATGAGCAGTTCTTC.

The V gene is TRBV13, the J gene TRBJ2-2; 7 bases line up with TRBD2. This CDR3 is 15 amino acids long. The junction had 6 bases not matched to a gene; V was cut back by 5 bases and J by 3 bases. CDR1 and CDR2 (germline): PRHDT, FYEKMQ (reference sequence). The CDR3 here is CASSPRDYHTGELFF. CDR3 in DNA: TGTGCCAGCAGCCCCCGGGACTACCACACCGGGGAGCTGTTTTTT.

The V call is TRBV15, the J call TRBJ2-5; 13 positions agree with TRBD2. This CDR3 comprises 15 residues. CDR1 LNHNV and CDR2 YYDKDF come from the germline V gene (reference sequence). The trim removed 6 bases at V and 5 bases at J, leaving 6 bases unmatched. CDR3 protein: CATSRTSGRSETQYF. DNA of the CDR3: TGTGCCACCAGTAGGACTAGCGGGAGATCGGAGACCCAGTACTTC.

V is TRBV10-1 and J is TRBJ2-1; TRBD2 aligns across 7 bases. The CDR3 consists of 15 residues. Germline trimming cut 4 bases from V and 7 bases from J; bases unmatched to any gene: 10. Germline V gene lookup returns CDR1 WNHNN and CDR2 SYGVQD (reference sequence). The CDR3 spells CASSGASGWGNEQFF. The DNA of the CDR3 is TGCGCCAGCAGTGGGGCTAGCGGTTGGGGTAATGAGCAGTTCTTC.

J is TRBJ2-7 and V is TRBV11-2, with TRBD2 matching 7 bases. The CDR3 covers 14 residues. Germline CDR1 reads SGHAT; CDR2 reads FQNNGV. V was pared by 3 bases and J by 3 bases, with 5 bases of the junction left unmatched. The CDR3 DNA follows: TGTGCCAGCAGCTTGGGAGGGCCCAACTACGAGCAGTACTTC. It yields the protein CASSLGGPNYEQYF.

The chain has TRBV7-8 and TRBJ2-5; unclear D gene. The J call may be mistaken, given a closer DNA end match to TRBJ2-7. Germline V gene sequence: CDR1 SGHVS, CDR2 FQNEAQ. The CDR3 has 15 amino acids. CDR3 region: CASRPEGGPVHEQYF. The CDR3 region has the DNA TGTGCCAGCAGGCCAGAAGGTGGTCCCGTACACGAGCAGTACTTC.

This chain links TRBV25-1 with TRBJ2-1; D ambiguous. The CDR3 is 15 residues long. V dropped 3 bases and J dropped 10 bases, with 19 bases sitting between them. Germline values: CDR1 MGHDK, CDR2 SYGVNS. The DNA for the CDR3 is TGTGCCAGCAGTGACACTTGGCCGGGTCCTGGGGAGCAGTTCTTC. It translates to CASSDTWPGPGEQFF.

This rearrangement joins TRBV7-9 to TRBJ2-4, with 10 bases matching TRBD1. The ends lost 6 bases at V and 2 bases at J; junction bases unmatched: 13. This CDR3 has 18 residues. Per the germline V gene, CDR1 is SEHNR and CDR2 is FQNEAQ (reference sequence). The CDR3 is CASRRRTGGPETKNIQYF. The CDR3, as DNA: TGTGCCAGCAGACGTAGGACAGGGGGGCCCGAGACCAAAAACATTCAGTACTTC.

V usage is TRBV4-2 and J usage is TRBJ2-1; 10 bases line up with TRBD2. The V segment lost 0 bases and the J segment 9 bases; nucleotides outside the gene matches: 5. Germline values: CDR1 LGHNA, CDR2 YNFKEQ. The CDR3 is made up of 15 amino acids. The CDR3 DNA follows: TGTGCCAGCAGCCAAGAAAGCCTAGCGGGAGTTGAGCAGTTCTTC. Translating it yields CASSQESLAGVEQFF.

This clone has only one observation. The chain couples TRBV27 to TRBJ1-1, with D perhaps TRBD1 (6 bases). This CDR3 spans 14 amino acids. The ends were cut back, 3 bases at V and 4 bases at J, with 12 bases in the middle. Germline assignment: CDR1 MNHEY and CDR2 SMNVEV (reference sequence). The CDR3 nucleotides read TGTGCCAGCAGTTTTTCGGGGGCCAGCACTGAAGCTTTCTTT. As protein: CASSFSGASTEAFF.

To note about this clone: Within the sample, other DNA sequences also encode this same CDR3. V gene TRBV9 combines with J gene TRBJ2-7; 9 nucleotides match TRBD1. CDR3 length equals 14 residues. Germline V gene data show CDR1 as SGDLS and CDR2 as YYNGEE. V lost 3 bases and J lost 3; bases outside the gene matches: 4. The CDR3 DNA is TGTGCCAGCAGCGCCGGGACAGGGTTCTACGAGCAGTACTTC. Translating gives CASSAGTGFYEQYF.

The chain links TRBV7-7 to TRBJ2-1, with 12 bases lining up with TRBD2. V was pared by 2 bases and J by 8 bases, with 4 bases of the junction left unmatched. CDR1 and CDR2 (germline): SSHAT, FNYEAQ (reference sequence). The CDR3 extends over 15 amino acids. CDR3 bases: TGTGCCAGCAGCTTATCTAGCGGGAGGGCCTATGAGCAGTTCTTC. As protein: CASSLSSGRAYEQFF.

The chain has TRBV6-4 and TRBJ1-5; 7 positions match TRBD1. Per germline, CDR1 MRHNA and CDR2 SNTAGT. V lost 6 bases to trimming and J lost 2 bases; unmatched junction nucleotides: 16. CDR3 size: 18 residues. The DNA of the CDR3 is TGTGCCAGCAGACCCATAGAGGGGACAGTAGCTTGCAATCAGCCCCAGCATTTT. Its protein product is CASRPIEGTVACNQPQHF.

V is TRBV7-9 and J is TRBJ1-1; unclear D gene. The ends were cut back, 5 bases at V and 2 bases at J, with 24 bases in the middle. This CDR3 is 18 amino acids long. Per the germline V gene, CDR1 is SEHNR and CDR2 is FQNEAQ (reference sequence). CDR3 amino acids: CASSLRDEVRTFNTEAFF. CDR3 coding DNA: TGTGCCAGCAGCCTTCGAGACGAGGTGAGAACCTTTAACACTGAAGCTTTCTTT. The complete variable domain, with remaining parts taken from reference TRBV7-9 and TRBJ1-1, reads DTGVSQNPRHKITKRGQNVTFRCDPISEHNRLYWYRQTLGQGPEFLTYFQNEAQLEKSRLLSDRFSAERPKGSFSTLEIQRTEQGDSAMYLCASSLRDEVRTFNTEAFFGQGTRLTVV.

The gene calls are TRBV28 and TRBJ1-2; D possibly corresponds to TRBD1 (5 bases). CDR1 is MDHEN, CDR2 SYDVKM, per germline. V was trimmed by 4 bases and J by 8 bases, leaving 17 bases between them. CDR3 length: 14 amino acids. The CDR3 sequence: CASSYGLEGQGYTF. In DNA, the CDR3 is TGTGCCAGCAGTTACGGGTTGGAGGGGCAGGGCTACACCTTC.

Written as DNA, the CDR3 is TGTGCAAGTCGCTTAGCGAATCTCGGAGCTTCTAATGAAAAACTGTTTTTT. Translating it yields CASRLANLGASNEKLFF. The rearrangement links TRBV12-2 to TRBJ1-4. TRBV12-2 is a recognized pseudogene. The CDR3 runs 17 residues.

The CDR3 sequence is CASSWTGGYTEAFF. The CDR3 DNA follows: TGTGCCAGCAGTTGGACAGGGGGCTACACTGAAGCTTTCTTT. J is TRBJ1-1 and V is TRBV27; 11 bases agree with TRBD1. V lost 4 bases to trimming and J lost 3 bases; unmatched junction nucleotides: 1. Germline-derived CDR1 and CDR2 are MNHEY and SMNVEV (reference sequence). The CDR3 sequence is 14 residues long.

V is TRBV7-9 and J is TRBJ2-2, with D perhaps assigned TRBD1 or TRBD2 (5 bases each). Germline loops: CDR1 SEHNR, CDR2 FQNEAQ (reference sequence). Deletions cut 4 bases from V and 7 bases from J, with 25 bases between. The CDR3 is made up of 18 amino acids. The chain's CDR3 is CASSSSILGQRESGELFF. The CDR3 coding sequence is TGTGCCAGCAGCTCCTCCATACTGGGGCAGAGGGAAAGCGGGGAGCTGTTTTTT.

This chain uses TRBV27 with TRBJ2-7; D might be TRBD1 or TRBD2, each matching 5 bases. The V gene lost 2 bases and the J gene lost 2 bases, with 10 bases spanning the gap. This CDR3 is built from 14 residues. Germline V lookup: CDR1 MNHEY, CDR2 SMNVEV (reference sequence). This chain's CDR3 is CASSLGTDTYEQYF. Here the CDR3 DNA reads TGTGCCAGCAGTTTAGGGACGGACACCTACGAGCAGTACTTC.

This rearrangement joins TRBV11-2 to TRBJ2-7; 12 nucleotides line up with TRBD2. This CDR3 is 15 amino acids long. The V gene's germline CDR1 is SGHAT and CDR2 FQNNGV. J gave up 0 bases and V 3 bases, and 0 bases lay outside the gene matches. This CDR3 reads CASSLGLAGSYEQYF. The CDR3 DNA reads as TGTGCCAGCAGCTTGGGACTAGCGGGCTCCTACGAGCAGTACTTC.